A single sample gave rise to the 27 T cell receptor beta chains below, sequenced in a study of blood T cell repertoires in COVID-19. TCRdb's copy holds only in-frame clones and misses some; the assay was immunoSEQ multiplex PCR. The table shows 250,000 or so clones, with around 87% occurring only once. Sequencing was carried out using peripheral blood. These receptors were collected from a woman in her 40s who had recovered from COVID-19.

The V gene is TRBV18, the J gene TRBJ1-2; 9 bases map to TRBD1. V gave up 3 bases and J gave up 2 bases; unmatched junction bases: 13. Germline-derived CDR1 and CDR2 are KGHSH and LQKENI. This CDR3 spans 18 amino acids. CDR3 amino acids: CASSPTSGTGKVNYGYTF. DNA for the CDR3: TGTGCCAGCTCACCGACAAGTGGGACAGGGAAGGTGAACTATGGCTACACCTTC.

The V gene is TRBV3-1 (or the pseudogene TRBV3-2), the J gene TRBJ2-7; TRBD2 matches at 7 bases. Germline V gene sequence: CDR1 LGHDT, CDR2 YNNKEL (reference sequence). The CDR3 runs 17 residues. J was trimmed by 5 bases and V by 4 bases; bases with no gene match: 17. CDR3 sequence (DNA): TGTGCCAGCAGCCTTGGGAGGGACGGACTCCCTCAGAACGAGCAGTACTTC. It translates to CASSLGRDGLPQNEQYF.

The CDR3 here is CASSLDRDGELFF. As DNA, the CDR3 is TGCGCCAGCAGCTTGGACAGGGACGGGGAGCTGTTTTTT. This chain links TRBV5-1 with TRBJ2-2; tentatively, D is TRBD1 (6 bases). The germline CDR1 and CDR2 sequences are SGHRS and YFSETQ. With 0 bases removed from V and 7 bases from J, the gap between germline ends came to 7 bases. This CDR3 spans 13 amino acids.

The chain has TRBV5-1 and TRBJ1-1, with D maybe TRBD1 (6 bases). There are 14 residues in the CDR3. CDR1 and CDR2 (germline): SGHRS, YFSETQ. The ends were cut back, 5 bases at V and 5 bases at J, with 16 bases in the middle. The CDR3, as DNA: TGCGCCAGCAGACTCGGGGGGGCGGTGACTGAAGCTTTCTTT. It specifies CASRLGGAVTEAFF.

The CDR3 sequence: CATSSAGTQETQYF. CDR3 nucleotide sequence: TGTGCCACCAGCAGCGCCGGGACTCAAGAGACCCAGTACTTC. The chain carries TRBV15 and TRBJ2-5; perhaps TRBD2 as D (6 bases). Trimming cost V 3 bases and J 2 bases, with 10 bases left between them. The CDR3 has 14 residues. Germline V gene lookup returns CDR1 LNHNV and CDR2 YYDKDF (reference sequence).

The chain carries TRBV10-3 and TRBJ1-2; no clear D gene. Germline CDR1 reads ENHRY; CDR2 reads SYGVKD. Deletions cut 3 bases from V and 2 bases from J, with 16 bases between. CDR3 size: 16 residues. This CDR3 reads CAISDQREVLNYGYTF. The CDR3 nucleotides are TGTGCCATCAGTGACCAGCGGGAGGTTCTCAACTATGGCTACACCTTC.

The V and J genes are TRBV7-2 and TRBJ1-5, with no clear D. The CDR3 spans 15 residues. Per germline, CDR1 SGHTA and CDR2 FQGNSA. V lost 1 base and J lost 5, with 12 bases in between. The CDR3 sequence: CASSLDRQGYQPQHF. CDR3 DNA sequence: TGTGCCAGCAGCTTAGACAGACAAGGCTATCAGCCCCAGCATTTT.

V and J are TRBV12-2 and TRBJ2-7; TRBD1 is the table's D call and was not checked against the DNA. TRBV12-2 is reported as a pseudogene. The CDR3 has 14 amino acids. The CDR3 region is CASRPSQGRREQYF. The CDR3 nucleotides read TGTGCAAGTCGCCCGTCCCAGGGGCGTCGCGAGCAGTACTTC.

The chain recombines TRBV30 with TRBJ2-1, with 10 bases that match TRBD2. The CDR3 length is 15 residues. After removal of 8 bases from V and 6 bases from J, the junction contained 13 bases not matched to a gene. Germline loops: CDR1 GTSNPN, CDR2 SVGIG (reference sequence). The CDR3 DNA reads TGTGCCCTGATCTGGGGGCTAGCGGGGGCCAATGAGCAGTTCTTC. Translation gives CALIWGLAGANEQFF. Full variable domain (outside the CDR3, taken from reference TRBV30 and TRBJ2-1): SQTIHQWPATLVQPVGSPLSLECTVEGTSNPNLYWYRQAAGRGLQLLFYSVGIGQISSEVPQNLSASRPQDRQFILSSKKLLLSDSGFYLCALIWGLAGANEQFFGPGTRLTVL.

The genes are TRBV9 and TRBJ2-5; 10 bases are shared with TRBD2. J gave up 4 bases and V 3 bases, and 6 bases lay outside the gene matches. The germline gives CDR1 SGDLS, CDR2 YYNGEE. The CDR3 spans 15 residues. CDR3 coding DNA: TGTGCCAGCAGCGGGCTAGCGGGGGAGATAGAGACCCAGTACTTC. This translates into CASSGLAGEIETQYF.

The V and J genes are TRBV6-6 and TRBJ1-5; D gene uncertain. V dropped 5 bases and J dropped 7 bases, with 12 bases sitting between them. The CDR3 is made up of 13 amino acids. In germline, CDR1 is MNHNY, CDR2 SVGAGI (reference sequence). The CDR3 DNA follows: TGTGCCAGCAGTCAGTCCGCTCGGCAGCCCCAGCATTTT. Amino acid sequence: CASSQSARQPQHF.

The rearrangement links TRBV20-1 to TRBJ1-2; 8 bases match TRBD1. This CDR3 has 11 residues. The germline gives CDR1 DFQATT, CDR2 SNEGSKA (reference sequence). Trimming cost V 6 bases and J 9 bases; bases outside gene matches: 6. The CDR3 region has the DNA TGCAGTGCGCATCAGGGGGCTAGCTACACCTTC. This codes for CSAHQGASYTF.

The chain has TRBV30 and TRBJ2-7; 13 bases are a match to TRBD2. V lost 6 bases, J lost 9 bases, and 5 bases stayed unmatched. The length of the CDR3 is 12 residues. The germline V gene has CDR1 GTSNPN and CDR2 SVGIG (reference sequence). This CDR3 is CACVTSGGWQYF. CDR3 sequence (DNA): TGTGCCTGTGTGACTAGCGGGGGGTGGCAGTACTTC.

The chain is built from TRBV6-5 and TRBJ1-5; TRBD1 might be the D (5 bases). V lost 4 bases and J 7 bases, leaving 14 bases between the germline ends. Looked up from germline, CDR1 is MNHEY and CDR2 is SVGAGI. This CDR3 region has 14 residues. DNA of the CDR3: TGTGCCAGCAGTTTGTCAGGGCCCAGCCAGCCCCAGCATTTT. It translates to CASSLSGPSQPQHF.

This chain joins TRBV2 and TRBJ2-6; D is undetermined. CDR1 and CDR2 from the germline V gene are SNHLY and FYNNEI. V lost 2 bases and J 0 bases, leaving 8 bases between the germline ends. The CDR3 runs to 16 residues. This CDR3 is CASSEWPSSGANVLTF. The CDR3, as DNA: TGTGCCAGCAGTGAATGGCCTAGCTCTGGGGCCAACGTCCTGACTTTC.

The V gene is TRBV19, the J gene TRBJ2-3, with 7 bases aligning to TRBD1. The V gene's germline CDR1 is LNHDA and CDR2 SQIVND (reference sequence). This CDR3 region has 14 residues. The junction had 7 bases not matched to a gene; V was cut back by 6 bases and J by 4 bases. This chain's CDR3 is CASSQTGTADTQYF. CDR3 coding DNA: TGTGCCAGTAGCCAGACAGGGACGGCAGATACGCAGTATTTT.

J is TRBJ1-5 and V is TRBV6-6; 7 bases are shared with TRBD1. The germline V gene has CDR1 MNHNY and CDR2 SVGAGI (reference sequence). The CDR3 contains 14 residues. With 7 bases clipped from V and 3 bases from J, the junction kept 6 bases outside the gene matches. DNA of the CDR3: TGTGCCAGCACCGGGACAGCTCCCAATCAGCCCCAGCATTTT. It encodes CASTGTAPNQPQHF.

The chain joins TRBV6-5 to TRBJ2-7; D perhaps matches TRBD1 (5 bases). The CDR3 extends over 15 amino acids. The V and J ends lost 8 bases and 3 bases respectively, with 20 bases between them. CDR1 is MNHEY, CDR2 SVGAGI, per germline. The CDR3 region is CASLTTSQGIYEQYF. CDR3 in DNA: TGTGCCAGCCTCACTACCTCTCAGGGAATCTACGAGCAGTACTTC.

The chain links TRBV10-3 to TRBJ1-2, with D maybe TRBD1 (5 bases). This CDR3 is 14 amino acids long. Trimming removed 2 bases at V and 4 bases at J, with 11 bases between. The germline CDR1 and CDR2 sequences are ENHRY and SYGVKD. The CDR3 region has the DNA TGTGCCATCAGTGAGGGCGGGACCTCCTATGGCTACACCTTC. Protein sequence: CAISEGGTSYGYTF.

V is TRBV27 and J is TRBJ2-3, with a weak D call TRBD1 (6 bases). Trimming took off 5 bases at V and 4 bases at J, with 16 bases between the two ends. This CDR3 is built from 15 residues. In germline, CDR1 is MNHEY, CDR2 SMNVEV (reference sequence). The CDR3: CASSSGGKGADTQYF. The CDR3 coding sequence is TGTGCCAGCAGTAGTGGGGGCAAGGGGGCAGATACGCAGTATTTT.

The gene calls are TRBV30 and TRBJ1-1; D is possibly TRBD1 (5 bases). This CDR3 region has 13 residues. Trimming took off 5 bases at V and 0 bases at J, with 10 bases between the two ends. The germline V gene has CDR1 GTSNPN and CDR2 SVGIG (reference sequence). CDR3 nucleotides: TGTGCCTGGGCGGGACTCCTGAACACTGAAGCTTTCTTT. The encoded protein is CAWAGLLNTEAFF.

V and J are TRBV5-1 and TRBJ1-1; 8 positions match TRBD1. The trim removed 7 bases at V and 4 bases at J, leaving 9 bases unmatched. Germline lookup yields CDR1 SGHRS and CDR2 YFSETQ. The CDR3 totals 14 residues. CDR3 residues: CASQRQGKSTEAFF. The CDR3 nucleotides are TGCGCCAGCCAAAGACAGGGGAAATCCACTGAAGCTTTCTTT.

The gene calls are TRBV2 and TRBJ2-3, with TRBD2 matching over 10 bases. CDR3 length equals 16 residues. J gave up 0 bases and V 6 bases, and 6 bases lay outside the gene matches. Germline lookup yields CDR1 SNHLY and CDR2 FYNNEI. The CDR3 nucleotides read TGTGCCAGCAGGAGGAGAGCGGGGGGGAGCACAGATACGCAGTATTTT. Protein product: CASRRRAGGSTDTQYF.

The J gene is TRBJ1-4, the V gene TRBV25-1; D unclear. The CDR3 sequence is 18 residues long. V shed 1 base and J shed 0 bases, with 15 bases lying between them. The germline CDR1 and CDR2 sequences are MGHDK and SYGVNS. The CDR3 here is CASSEWADYMATNEKLFF. DNA of the CDR3: TGTGCCAGCAGTGAATGGGCCGACTATATGGCAACTAATGAAAAACTGTTTTTT.

The V call is TRBV27, the J call TRBJ1-2, with D hard to call. Between the trimmed V and J ends, which lost 4 bases and 2 bases, there was a span of 14 bases. From germline, CDR1 is MNHEY and CDR2 SMNVEV (reference sequence). The CDR3 runs to 15 residues. CDR3 nucleotides: TGTGCCAGCAGTTGGGCTAGCCCCTGGAACTATGGCTACACCTTC. Amino acid sequence: CASSWASPWNYGYTF.

J is TRBJ2-2 and V is TRBV29-1; perhaps TRBD2 as D (6 bases). Trimming removed 3 bases at V and 0 bases at J, with 14 bases between. The CDR3 totals 16 residues. Germline lookup yields CDR1 SQVTM and CDR2 ANQGSEA. Here the CDR3 DNA reads TGCAGCGTTGAGGGTGGGGGGAAAGCGAACACCGGGGAGCTGTTTTTT. It yields the protein CSVEGGGKANTGELFF.

In this sample, this clone turned up a few times. The sample holds other DNA sequences that translate to the same CDR3. This rearrangement joins TRBV5-1 to TRBJ1-1, with a tentative D call TRBD1 (6 bases). Trimming left V 2 bases short and J 1 base short, with 6 bases between. CDR3 size: 13 residues. Germline V lookup: CDR1 SGHRS, CDR2 YFSETQ. The CDR3 DNA reads TGCGCCAGCAGCTTACAGGGGAACACTGAAGCTTTCTTT. The encoded protein is CASSLQGNTEAFF.